The entry below describes one T cell receptor (beta chain). Its specificity is not known. This entry is derived from a study of T cell repertoires in ileal Crohn's disease. Study background: Every patient was operated on for stricturing (61%) or penetrating (approximately 39%) complications.

Repertoires were generated with immunoSEQ multiplex PCR, while TCRdb's copy carries only in-frame clones and drops some. The repertoire holds approximately 12,000 clones, with just over 75% as singletons. This CDR3 is built from 14 residues. Germline CDR1 is SEHNR and CDR2 is FQNEAQ (reference sequence). V was clipped by 5 bases and J by 11 bases, with 20 bases between them. General study points: All patients with clonality above 26.8% had endoscopic recurrence. Mucosal expansions were suggested to be mainly CD8 T cells.

Adults with ileal or ileocolonic Crohn's disease and an indication for resection were eligible. Source material: ileal tissue. This sequence was found in an adult with Crohn's disease. The chain uses TRBV7-9 and TRBJ2-3; D may be TRBD1 (6 bases). CDR3 sequence reads: CASSVDQGWGKQYF. In DNA, the CDR3 is TGTGCCAGCAGCGTTGACCAGGGGTGGGGAAAGCAGTATTTT.